Each of the 10 T cell receptor beta chains below was sequenced from the same sample in a study of response to subunit inactivated influenza vaccine. TCRdb recomputed calls from the RT-PCR reads with MiXCR, one row per CDR3 protein. The data hold hundreds of thousands of distinct CDR3 sequences, with approximately 14% observed a single time. Material: PBMCs from blood, obtained less than 15 days before vaccination. The receptor set was obtained from a man aged 50-60 years who received an inactivated influenza vaccine.

Concerning this clonotype itself: One end of the junction fails to match germline, which may point to a read error. The chain recombines TRBV20-1 with TRBJ2-3; D gene unclear. The CDR3 is 14 amino acids. In germline, CDR1 is DFQATT, CDR2 SNEGSKA (reference sequence). Here the CDR3 DNA reads TGCTGTGCTAGAGATGTCGCCGGCACAGATACGCAGTATTTT. This codes for CCARDVAGTDTQYF.

V is TRBV24-1 and J is TRBJ2-5; no reliable D call. Germline values: CDR1 KGHDR, CDR2 SFDVKD. Trimming cost V 7 bases and J 3 bases, with 14 bases left between them. This CDR3 has 14 residues. The CDR3 region has the DNA TGTGCCACCAGCCCTGGGCCTACAAAAGAGACCCAGTACTTC. It yields the protein CATSPGPTKETQYF.

This rearrangement joins TRBV29-1 to TRBJ2-3; TRBD2 aligns across 13 bases. Germline lookup yields CDR1 SQVTM and CDR2 ANQGSEA. J gave up 4 bases and V 7 bases, and 8 bases lay outside the gene matches. The CDR3 extends over 15 amino acids. The CDR3 region has the DNA TGCAGCGCCCATGCACTAGCGGGAGGGCCAGATACGCAGTATTTT. It yields the protein CSAHALAGGPDTQYF.

A few counts support this clonotype. The V gene is TRBV20-1, the J gene TRBJ2-7; D is uncertain. Germline V lookup: CDR1 DFQATT, CDR2 SNEGSKA (reference sequence). The CDR3 runs to 12 residues. Trimming pared 6 bases from V and 5 bases from J, leaving 14 bases between. The CDR3 bases are TGCAGTGCCAGTGCTAGAATTCACGAGCAGTACTTC. Its translation: CSASARIHEQYF.

This clonotype was counted ten times or more. A read error may explain this, as a much larger clone is one base away. V gene TRBV11-1 combines with J gene TRBJ2-5; 10 bases are a match to TRBD2. CDR1 is SGHAT, CDR2 FQDESV, per germline (reference sequence). The CDR3 has 15 residues. Trimming cost V 5 bases and J 2 bases; bases outside gene matches: 5. In nucleotides, the CDR3 is TGTGCCAGCAGCCCGGGACTAGCGATTCAAGAGACCCAGTACTTC. This encodes CASSPGLAIQETQYF.

Written as DNA, the CDR3 is TGTGCCAGCAGTGACGATGTTCCTGAGACCCAGTACTTC. Residues: CASSDDVPETQYF. The V gene is TRBV25-1, the J gene TRBJ2-5, with unresolved D. V was pared by 3 bases and J by 5 bases, with 10 bases between. The CDR3 consists of 13 residues. CDR1 and CDR2 from the germline V gene are MGHDK and SYGVNS.

This clonotype was observed a handful of times. CDR3 amino acids: CASLRDVNTEAFF. DNA for the CDR3: TGTGCCAGCCTCAGGGATGTGAACACTGAAGCTTTCTTT. The chain employs TRBV28 and TRBJ1-1, with D perhaps TRBD1 (5 bases). CDR3 length: 13 amino acids. Trimming took 8 bases from V and 0 from J, leaving 10 bases between them. The germline CDR1 and CDR2 sequences are MDHEN and SYDVKM.

This clonotype turned up a few times. V is TRBV29-1 and J is TRBJ1-4; unclear D gene. CDR3 length: 11 residues. V shed 4 bases and J shed 5 bases, with 5 bases lying between them. CDR1 and CDR2 (germline): SQVTM, ANQGSEA. The CDR3 DNA sequence: TGCAGCGTTGTCCTGAATGAAAAACTGTTTTTT. It is translated as CSVVLNEKLFF.

The chain combines TRBV27 with TRBJ2-7; 7 nucleotides align to TRBD1. The CDR3 spans 14 residues. V lost 8 bases to trimming and J lost 3 bases; unmatched junction nucleotides: 10. Germline assignment: CDR1 MNHEY and CDR2 SMNVEV (reference sequence). The CDR3 is CASRPLNRGYEQYF. The CDR3 nucleotides read TGTGCCAGCCGACCCTTGAACAGGGGCTACGAGCAGTACTTC.

This clonotype was found many times. The chain combines TRBV28 with TRBJ2-1, with TRBD2 matching 8 bases. This CDR3 comprises 16 residues. Germline V gene data show CDR1 as MDHEN and CDR2 as SYDVKM. V gave up 6 bases and J gave up 8 bases; unmatched junction bases: 15. CDR3 sequence: CASSQGSGLAVHEQFF. CDR3 DNA sequence: TGTGCCAGCAGCCAAGGCTCTGGACTAGCTGTCCATGAGCAGTTCTTC.